This TCR beta chain originates from a study of molecular identifiers for immune sequencing clone quantification. Overall study results and limits: Highly expanded clone sizes could be underestimated by identical TCR molecules sharing a barcode.

Previously reported methods and listed TCR primers produced the bulk TCR libraries. MiXCR was run by TCRdb on the PCR reads, yielding one entry per CDR3 protein. The sample lists approximately 90,000 distinct CDR3 sequences; roughly 24% were seen once. In regard to this clonotype: Its specificity is unknown.

Trimming took off 4 bases at V and 9 bases at J, with 18 bases between the two ends. The CDR3 has 15 residues. CDR1 LGHNA and CDR2 YSLEER come from the germline V gene. Sequenced sample: naive CD8+ T cells from blood, with Jurkat cell RNA spiked in. Described subset: FACS-sorted CD8+CD4-CCR7+CD45RA+ naive T cells. The receptor was derived from a human donor in good health. Some libraries in this study had Jurkat cell RNA spiked in. The chain carries TRBV4-3 and TRBJ2-2, with D perhaps matching TRBD2 (6 bases). The DNA for the CDR3 is TGCGCCAGCAGCCTAGGACTAAAACTAACGAGGGAGCTGTTTTTT. Protein: CASSLGLKLTRELFF.